The 14 T cell receptor beta chains below all came from one sample that was sequenced in a study of human T cells and chemical hapten exposure. Time point meaning: pre-sensitization, week 0. The treatment here: therapeutic diphenylcyclopropenone sensitization with weekly scalp DPC. Using its own MiXCR run on the RACE reads, TCRdb lists one record per CDR3 protein. The repertoire consists of more than 100,000 distinct CDR3 sequences, with about 14% occurring once and the leading ten covering 2.8%. Sequencing used whole blood, obtained in connection with sensitization to the hapten diphenylcyclopropenone (DPC). The receptors here all came from a woman aged 18 to 35 with alopecia areata. Some clones in this sample may be carry-over from other donors' samples.

The chain combines TRBV4-3 with TRBJ2-7; D is possibly TRBD2 (6 bases). Per the germline V gene, CDR1 is LGHNA and CDR2 is YSLEER. Trimming pared 1 base from V and 3 bases from J, leaving 13 bases between. The CDR3 spans 15 residues. CDR3 sequence reads: CASSQAGGTVYEQYF. The CDR3 region has the DNA TGCGCCAGCAGCCAAGCAGGAGGGACCGTCTACGAGCAGTACTTC.

This clonotype was observed many times. J is TRBJ1-1 and V is TRBV12-3 or TRBV12-4; D possibly corresponds to TRBD1 (6 bases). This CDR3 is 19 amino acids long. With 5 bases removed from V and 5 bases from J, the gap between germline ends came to 30 bases. The chain's CDR3 is CASSLRPPGEGTRGTEAFF. The DNA of the CDR3 is TGTGCCAGCAGTCTTAGGCCCCCCGGGGAGGGGACAAGAGGGACTGAAGCTTTCTTT.

The chain combines TRBV28 with TRBJ1-2; D not resolved. The CDR3 covers 14 residues. V dropped 1 base and J dropped 4 bases, with 10 bases sitting between them. Germline V gene sequence: CDR1 MDHEN, CDR2 SYDVKM. The CDR3 protein is CASSLFIGAYGYTF. The CDR3 DNA sequence: TGTGCCAGCAGTTTATTTATCGGTGCCTATGGCTACACCTTC.

There are a few counts of this clonotype. This chain joins TRBV20-1 and TRBJ2-5; D perhaps matches TRBD2 (6 bases). The CDR3 is made up of 13 amino acids. Looked up from germline, CDR1 is DFQATT and CDR2 is SNEGSKA (reference sequence). The V gene lost 6 bases and the J gene lost 4 bases, with 15 bases spanning the gap. The CDR3 region is CSAPPLARETQYF. The CDR3 nucleotides are TGCAGTGCCCCCCCCCTAGCGCGAGAGACCCAGTACTTC.

This clonotype was observed at least ten times. The rearrangement links TRBV11-2 to TRBJ2-3; D gene uncertain. The germline gives CDR1 SGHAT, CDR2 FQNNGV. This CDR3 has 14 amino acids. V lost 3 bases, J lost 0 bases, and 7 bases lay in between. CDR3 sequence reads: CASSLVLSTDTQYF. In nucleotides, the CDR3 is TGTGCCAGCAGCTTGGTGCTCAGCACAGATACGCAGTATTTT.

The chain has TRBV5-5 and TRBJ1-1; possibly TRBD1 for D (6 bases). V lost 7 bases, J lost 5 bases, and 15 bases lay in between. The CDR3 has 13 residues. Per the germline V gene, CDR1 is SGHKS and CDR2 is YYEKEE (reference sequence). CDR3 amino acids: CASGWDIRTEAFF. The CDR3 nucleotides are TGTGCCAGCGGGTGGGACATCCGGACTGAAGCTTTCTTT.

This clonotype was seen repeatedly, ten times or more. The rearrangement uses TRBV7-2 and TRBJ2-1, with a tentative D call TRBD2 (6 bases). The CDR3 extends over 14 amino acids. The germline gives CDR1 SGHTA, CDR2 FQGNSA. V was cut by 5 bases and J by 6 bases, with 14 bases left in between. The CDR3 protein is CASSPRTSFNEQFF. The CDR3, as DNA: TGTGCCAGCAGCCCCCGCACTAGCTTCAATGAGCAGTTCTTC.

V is TRBV13 and J is TRBJ2-3, with no clear D. The CDR3 contains 15 residues. Germline lookup yields CDR1 PRHDT and CDR2 FYEKMQ (reference sequence). The ends were cut back, 2 bases at V and 1 base at J, with 10 bases in the middle. The CDR3 region is CASSLKGPGTDTQYF. In DNA, the CDR3 is TGTGCCAGCAGCTTAAAAGGGCCGGGCACAGATACGCAGTATTTT.

This clonotype was counted at least ten times. The J gene is TRBJ2-1, the V gene TRBV7-9, with no clear D. The V gene lost 2 bases and the J gene lost 6 bases, with 8 bases spanning the gap. The CDR3 is 13 residues long. CDR1 and CDR2 from the germline V gene are SEHNR and FQNEAQ (reference sequence). CDR3 DNA sequence: TGTGCCAGCAGCTTAATGGTAGCCAATGAGCAGTTCTTC. Its translation: CASSLMVANEQFF.

This clonotype came up a few times. J is TRBJ2-5 and V is TRBV2, with TRBD2 matching 7 bases. In germline, CDR1 is SNHLY, CDR2 FYNNEI. This CDR3 has 14 amino acids. V shed 4 bases, J shed 7 bases, and the junction held 9 bases outside the gene matches. CDR3 nucleotide sequence: TGTGCCAGCAGTGCTAGCGCGCGCGGGGGGACCCAGTACTTC. This codes for CASSASARGGTQYF.

This clonotype was picked up a small number of times. This chain connects TRBV9 to TRBJ2-5; the D gene could be TRBD1 or TRBD2 (5 bases each). Looked up from germline, CDR1 is SGDLS and CDR2 is YYNGEE. The CDR3 spans 13 residues. The V and J ends lost 4 bases and 4 bases respectively, with 11 bases between them. CDR3 sequence: CASSRDPGETQYF. CDR3 coding DNA: TGTGCCAGCAGCCGGGACCCCGGAGAGACCCAGTACTTC.

The CDR3 DNA reads as TGTGCCAGCAGTTTAGGGTTTAGGGGAACCTACTCTGGAAACACCATATATTTT. Its protein is CASSLGFRGTYSGNTIYF. The V and J genes are TRBV12-3 or TRBV12-4 and TRBJ1-3; possible D gene TRBD1, 5 bases. The CDR3 has 18 residues. V shed 1 base and J shed 0 bases, with 16 bases lying between them.

This rearrangement joins TRBV4-2 to TRBJ2-1; D might be TRBD2 (5 bases). The CDR3 length is 16 residues. V lost 0 bases to trimming and J lost 6 bases, with 15 bases between them. The germline gives CDR1 LGHNA, CDR2 YNFKEQ. The CDR3 reads CASSQETPNEGNEQFF. The CDR3 DNA is TGTGCCAGCAGCCAAGAAACCCCTAATGAGGGCAATGAGCAGTTCTTC.

The chain recombines TRBV20-1 with TRBJ2-7; D remains unclear. The CDR3 length is 13 residues. Trimming took off 4 bases at V and 5 bases at J, with 15 bases between the two ends. The germline V gene has CDR1 DFQATT and CDR2 SNEGSKA (reference sequence). In nucleotides, the CDR3 is TGCAGTGCTACCTTCCGGGCGACCGACGAGCAGTACTTC. It encodes CSATFRATDEQYF.